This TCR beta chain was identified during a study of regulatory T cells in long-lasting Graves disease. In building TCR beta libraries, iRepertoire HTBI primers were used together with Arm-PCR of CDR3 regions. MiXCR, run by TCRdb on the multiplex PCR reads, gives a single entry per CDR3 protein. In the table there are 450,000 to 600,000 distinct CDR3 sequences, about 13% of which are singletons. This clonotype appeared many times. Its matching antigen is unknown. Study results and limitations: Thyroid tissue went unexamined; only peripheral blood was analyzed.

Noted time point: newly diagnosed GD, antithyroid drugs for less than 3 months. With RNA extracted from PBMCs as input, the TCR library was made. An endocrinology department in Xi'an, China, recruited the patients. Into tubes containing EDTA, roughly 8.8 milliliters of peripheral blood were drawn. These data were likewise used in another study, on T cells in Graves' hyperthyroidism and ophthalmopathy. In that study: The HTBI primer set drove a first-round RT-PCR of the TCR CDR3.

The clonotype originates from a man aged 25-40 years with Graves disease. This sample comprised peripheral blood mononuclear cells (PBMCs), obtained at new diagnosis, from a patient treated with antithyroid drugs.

CDR3 residues: CASSMGTISQKFF. The CDR3 nucleotides are TGTGCCAGCAGTATGGGCACCATCTCCCAGAAGTTCTTC. The V gene is TRBV7-2, the J gene TRBJ2-1; D ambiguous. The germline CDR1 and CDR2 sequences are SGHTA and FQGNSA. This CDR3 region has 13 residues. Trimming took 6 bases from V and 14 from J, leaving 20 bases between them.